This record covers a single T cell receptor beta chain. What it binds is not known. Treg sorting used a CD4+CD25+CD127-/low gate. Study outcomes and limitations: The TCR gene usage of tumor memory CD4+ T cells clustered together with blood and lymph node memory CD4+ cells and with lymph node naive CD4+ cells. Tumor-infiltrating Treg TCR alpha and beta sequences overlapped most with tumor naive CD4+ T cells, then blood naive. Whole repertoires were not studied in the larger cohort, only one V-J beta rearrangement.

Semi-nested PCR with Nested Universal Primer A followed constant-region reverse priming of full-length variable regions. TCRdb re-called the 5' RACE reads with MiXCR, one entry per CDR3 protein. The sample lists 7,000 or so distinct CDR3 sequences; about 73% were seen once. The clonotype originates from a female donor with breast cancer. Sequencing input: tumor-infiltrating Tregs sorted from the breast tumor.

The CDR3 DNA reads TGTGCCAGCAGTTACTCGAGACTAGTTGCCCACGAGCAGTACTTC. The encoded protein is CASSYSRLVAHEQYF. The chain links TRBV6-5 to TRBJ2-7; maybe TRBD2 (6 bases). Germline V gives CDR1 MNHEY, CDR2 SVGAGI. This CDR3 contains 15 residues. The ends were cut back, 0 bases at V and 5 bases at J, with 14 bases in the middle.